Following are 27 T cell receptor beta chains from one sample sequenced in a study of Graves' ophthalmopathy and Graves' hyperthyroidism. Scientists amplified the TCR beta CDR3 regions from RNA transcripts. Investigators did first-round RT-PCR with HTBI primers, then second-round multiplex PCR. TCRdb re-called the multiplex PCR reads through MiXCR, storing one row per CDR3 protein. The sample contains fewer than 400,000 distinct CDR3 sequences, around 19% of which appear only once. Sequenced material: peripheral blood. The source of these receptors is a woman aged 18-29 years with Graves' ophthalmopathy.

The table lists this clonotype with many counts. The chain employs TRBV4-2 and TRBJ1-1; D call uncertain. This CDR3 spans 14 amino acids. Deletions cut 0 bases from V and 5 bases from J, with 10 bases between. The germline gives CDR1 LGHNA, CDR2 YNFKEQ. The CDR3 DNA reads as TGTGCCAGCAGCCAAGAAGGTCGAGGGACTGAAGCTTTCTTT. It translates to CASSQEGRGTEAFF.

This clonotype was recorded at least ten times. This sequence joins TRBV6-5 and TRBJ1-2, with unresolved D. CDR1 and CDR2 (germline): MNHEY, SVGAGI. The length of the CDR3 is 17 residues. Trimming shortened V by 2 bases and J by 8 bases, and 24 bases separated the two germline ends. CDR3 bases: TGTGCCAGCAGTTACCTCGTAGCCGGACGAAATCAAGGGGGCTACACCTTC. This gives the protein CASSYLVAGRNQGGYTF.

The chain combines TRBV28 with TRBJ2-5; TRBD1 matches at 9 bases. The CDR3 has 14 residues. CDR1 is MDHEN, CDR2 SYDVKM, per germline. J was trimmed by 2 bases and V by 7 bases; bases with no gene match: 5. CDR3 sequence reads: CASIPGQGQETQYF. In DNA form, the CDR3 reads TGTGCCAGCATCCCGGGACAGGGTCAAGAGACCCAGTACTTC.

The CDR3 here is CASRLGQETQYF. The CDR3 nucleotides read TGTGCCAGCAGGCTAGGGCAAGAGACCCAGTACTTC. The V and J genes are TRBV12-3 or TRBV12-4 and TRBJ2-5; D unresolved. V shed 6 bases and J shed 2 bases, with 7 bases lying between them. The CDR3 is 12 residues long.

This clonotype was detected many times. This may come from a read error, since a much larger clone is one base off. The CDR3 spells CASRVGLGSPGGLFF. The CDR3 DNA follows: TGTGCCAGCAGAGTGGGCCTGGGGAGCCCCGGGGGGCTGTTTTTT. V and J are TRBV6-2 or TRBV6-3 and TRBJ2-2, with D maybe TRBD2 (6 bases). The CDR3 runs 15 residues. Germline CDR1 reads MNHEY; CDR2 reads SVGEGT.

This chain joins TRBV30 and TRBJ1-5; no clear D. Germline lookup yields CDR1 GTSNPN and CDR2 SVGIG (reference sequence). This CDR3 is built from 17 residues. Trimming took 0 bases from V and 5 from J, leaving 20 bases between them. The CDR3 here is CAWSVRGREWRYQPQHF. As DNA, the CDR3 is TGTGCCTGGAGTGTACGTGGGAGGGAATGGCGGTATCAGCCCCAGCATTTT.

This clonotype came up many times. The V gene is TRBV7-6, the J gene TRBJ2-7, with 10 positions matching TRBD2. Germline trimming cut 5 bases from V and 2 bases from J; bases unmatched to any gene: 6. The CDR3 length is 15 residues. The germline gives CDR1 SGHVS, CDR2 FNYEAQ. DNA for the CDR3: TGTGCCAGCAGCCCCCTAGCGGGAGAGACCTACGAGCAGTACTTC. It codes for CASSPLAGETYEQYF.

The rearrangement uses TRBV14 and TRBJ2-2, with D possibly matching TRBD2 (7 bases). Per germline, CDR1 SGHDN and CDR2 FVKESK. Deletions cut 4 bases from V and 2 bases from J, with 14 bases between. The CDR3 totals 16 residues. CDR3 DNA sequence: TGTGCCAGCAGCCGAGGGGGGGAATCCAACACCGGGGAGCTGTTTTTT. Translation: CASSRGGESNTGELFF. The variable domain in full, completed from reference TRBV14 and TRBJ2-2, reads EAGVTQFPSHSVIEKGQTVTLRCDPISGHDNLYWYRRVMGKEIKFLLHFVKESKQDESGMPNNRFLAERTGGTYSTLKVQPAELEDSGVYFCASSRGGESNTGELFFGEGSRLTVL.

This clonotype came up many times. A junction end diverges from the germline sequence, so it may reflect a read error. J is TRBJ2-2 and V is TRBV12-3 or TRBV12-4; a possible D gene is TRBD1 (5 bases). The CDR3 is 15 residues long. The CDR3 loop is CASNLLGANTGELFF. In nucleotides, the CDR3 is TGTGCCAGCAATTTATTAGGGGCGAACACCGGGGAGCTGTTTTTT.

The table lists this clonotype with many counts. This sequence joins TRBV29-1 and TRBJ2-5; 14 positions agree with TRBD2. V shed 4 bases, J shed 1 base, and the junction held 2 bases outside the gene matches. The CDR3 has 15 residues. The germline CDR1 and CDR2 sequences are SQVTM and ANQGSEA. CDR3 in DNA: TGCAGCGTTGGGACTAGCGGGAGGCCCCAAGAGACCCAGTACTTC. This encodes CSVGTSGRPQETQYF.

As regards this clonotype: A read error may produce the germline difference seen at one junction end. The chain uses TRBV4-2 and TRBJ2-6; D may be TRBD1 (6 bases). The CDR3 extends over 18 amino acids. From germline, CDR1 is LGHNA and CDR2 YNFKEQ. The CDR3 sequence is CANSLRPGRGSGANVLTF. The CDR3, as DNA: TGTGCCAACAGCCTGCGTCCCGGCAGGGGCTCTGGGGCCAACGTCCTGACTTTC.

This clonotype was seen at least ten times. This rearrangement joins TRBV4-2 to TRBJ2-5; D may be TRBD1 or TRBD2 (5 bases each). The CDR3 has 15 amino acids. The germline V and J ends were trimmed by 1 base and 5 bases, with 14 bases remaining between them. Per germline, CDR1 LGHNA and CDR2 YNFKEQ. In DNA form, the CDR3 reads TGTGCCAGCAGCCAAGGGGGGACGTGGGACGAGACCCAGTACTTC. Its protein product is CASSQGGTWDETQYF.

This clonotype was detected ten times or more. This chain joins TRBV5-1 and TRBJ2-2; 9 positions agree with TRBD1. Trimming at V came to 5 bases and at J to 6 bases, leaving 11 bases not matched to a gene. The length of the CDR3 is 16 residues. From germline, CDR1 is SGHRS and CDR2 YFSETQ. The CDR3, as DNA: TGCGCCAGCAGTCCTTATCTGGGACAGGGCGCCGGGGAGCTGTTTTTT. It specifies CASSPYLGQGAGELFF.

This clonotype was counted many times. CDR3 nucleotide sequence: TGTGCCAGCCTTCCTGGACCCCGGGGTGAAGCTTTCTTT. Translation gives CASLPGPRGEAFF. V is TRBV6-5 and J is TRBJ1-1, with D unresolved. Germline CDR1 and CDR2: MNHEY and SVGAGI. The V end was cut by 8 bases, the J end by 7 bases, with 17 bases between. The CDR3 is made up of 13 amino acids.

This clonotype was detected many times. V usage is TRBV10-2 and J usage is TRBJ1-3, with D possibly TRBD1 on 5 matching bases. Trimming cost V 6 bases and J 0 bases, with 15 bases left between them. This CDR3 is built from 16 residues. CDR1 WSHSY and CDR2 SAAADI come from the germline V gene. The CDR3 DNA reads as TGCGCCAGCAGGCCGGGACGGAGGGACTCTGGAAACACCATATATTTT. It encodes CASRPGRRDSGNTIYF.

V gene TRBV12-3 or TRBV12-4 combines with J gene TRBJ2-7; 10 nucleotides match TRBD2. CDR3 length equals 16 residues. The V and J ends lost 4 bases and 6 bases, in that order; junction bases with no gene match: 12. In nucleotides, the CDR3 is TGTGCCAGCAGTTCTGAAAGCGGCATAGCGGGAGGCGAGCAGTACTTC. This sequence encodes CASSSESGIAGGEQYF.

This clonotype was counted at least ten times. The rearrangement uses TRBV30 and TRBJ2-5; 8 bases align to TRBD2. CDR3 length equals 17 residues. The V and J ends lost 2 bases and 5 bases, in that order; junction bases with no gene match: 16. The germline V gene encodes CDR1 GTSNPN and CDR2 SVGIG (reference sequence). The CDR3 DNA sequence: TGTGCCTGGAGTCTCGGGGTAGCGGGGTACCGCAGTGAGACCCAGTACTTC. Translation: CAWSLGVAGYRSETQYF.

This clonotype has a handful of counts. The genes are TRBV6-4 and TRBJ2-2; weak D call: TRBD2 (6 bases). This CDR3 has 15 residues. CDR1 MRHNA and CDR2 SNTAGT come from the germline V gene. Trimming took off 8 bases at V and 5 bases at J, with 18 bases between the two ends. The CDR3 DNA sequence: TGTGCCAGCGGTCCATGGCCGGAGGGTACCGGGGAGCTGTTTTTT. Translating it yields CASGPWPEGTGELFF.

This chain connects TRBV6-2 or TRBV6-3 to TRBJ2-7; TRBD1 aligns across 11 bases. From germline, CDR1 is MNHEY and CDR2 SVGEGT. J lost 9 bases, V lost 5 bases, and 9 bases had no gene match. CDR3 length equals 14 residues. The CDR3 DNA follows: TGTGCCAGCAGTGGAAAGGACAGGGGGCGCGTGCAGTACTTC. It translates to CASSGKDRGRVQYF.

This clonotype was seen ten or more times. V usage is TRBV11-2 and J usage is TRBJ1-2; D possibly corresponds to TRBD1 (6 bases). The CDR3 is 15 residues long. V shed 0 bases and J shed 6 bases, with 14 bases lying between them. Germline lookup yields CDR1 SGHAT and CDR2 FQNNGV. The CDR3 DNA follows: TGTGCCAGCAGCTTAGATGGGGGGGCTTCGGATGGCTACACCTTC. Protein sequence: CASSLDGGASDGYTF. Based on the CDR3 plus reference TRBV11-2 and TRBJ1-2, the full variable domain is EAGVAQSPRYKIIEKRQSVAFWCNPISGHATLYWYQQILGQGPKLLIQFQNNGVVDDSQLPKDRFSAERLKGVDSTLKIQPAKLEDSAVYLCASSLDGGASDGYTFGSGTRLTVV.

This clonotype was seen at least ten times. V and J are TRBV28 and TRBJ1-1; D not resolved. V shed 11 bases and J shed 0 bases, with 10 bases lying between them. Germline values: CDR1 MDHEN, CDR2 SYDVKM. The CDR3 is made up of 12 amino acids. CDR3 residues: CAAHKVNTEAFF. The CDR3 DNA sequence: TGTGCCGCACACAAGGTGAACACTGAAGCTTTCTTT.

This clonotype was counted at least ten times. The V and J genes are TRBV28 and TRBJ2-5; D uncertain. Germline loops: CDR1 MDHEN, CDR2 SYDVKM. V lost 2 bases and J lost 2, with 9 bases in between. This CDR3 has 14 residues. CDR3 residues: CASSLTGIQETQYF. CDR3 bases: TGTGCCAGCAGTTTAACTGGGATACAAGAGACCCAGTACTTC.

This clonotype has only a few counts. The gene calls are TRBV27 and TRBJ2-5, with 9 bases identical to TRBD2. CDR3 length: 17 amino acids. V dropped 3 bases and J dropped 5; count of bases not matched to a gene: 13. Germline V gene lookup returns CDR1 MNHEY and CDR2 SMNVEV (reference sequence). Here the CDR3 DNA reads TGTGCCAGCAGTTTCAGGCTTTCGGCGGGAGGGCTGGAGACCCAGTACTTC. It specifies CASSFRLSAGGLETQYF.

This clonotype occurred many times. The chain couples TRBV19 to TRBJ1-1; the D is unclear. Germline CDR1 LNHDA, CDR2 SQIVND (reference sequence). There are 10 residues in the CDR3. The V and J ends lost 1 base and 11 bases respectively, with 5 bases between them. The CDR3 protein is CASSIGAAFF. The CDR3 nucleotides are TGTGCCAGTAGTATAGGGGCCGCTTTCTTT. The full variable domain, completed using reference TRBV19 and TRBJ1-1, is DGGITQSPKYLFRKEGQNVTLSCEQNLNHDAMYWYRQDPGQGLRLIYYSQIVNDFQKGDIAEGYSVSREKKESFPLTVTSAQKNPTAFYLCASSIGAAFFGQGTRLTVV.

The rearrangement uses TRBV6-1 and TRBJ1-2, with TRBD1 matching 8 bases. Unmatched junction bases numbered 7, after V lost 5 bases and J lost 8 bases. Germline V gene lookup returns CDR1 MNHNS and CDR2 SASEGT. The CDR3 loop spans 13 amino acids. The CDR3, as DNA: TGTGCCAGCAGTCGGACAGGGCTACGCGGCTACACCTTC. Amino acids: CASSRTGLRGYTF.

Ten or more counts support this clonotype. V gene TRBV9 combines with J gene TRBJ2-2, with unresolved D. The V end was cut by 3 bases, the J end by 6 bases, with 6 bases between. The CDR3 consists of 12 residues. Germline values: CDR1 SGDLS, CDR2 YYNGEE. CDR3 coding DNA: TGTGCCAGCAGCGGCCCGGCCGGGGAGCTGTTTTTT. Translated, it gives CASSGPAGELFF. Looking up the rest from reference TRBV9 and TRBJ2-2 gives the full variable domain: DSGVTQTPKHLITATGQRVTLRCSPRSGDLSVYWYQQSLDQGLQFLIQYYNGEERAKGNILERFSAQQFPDLHSELNLSSLELGDSALYFCASSGPAGELFFGEGSRLTVL.

This clonotype was counted many times. The chain is built from TRBV12-3 or TRBV12-4 and TRBJ2-3; 8 nucleotides agree with TRBD2. J lost 8 bases, V lost 1 base, and 14 bases had no gene match. This CDR3 is 17 amino acids long. The CDR3 DNA sequence: TGTGCCAGCAGTTTAGGGTCGGGGGGGCTTCTTATTCCTACGCAGTATTTT. Encoded protein: CASSLGSGGLLIPTQYF.